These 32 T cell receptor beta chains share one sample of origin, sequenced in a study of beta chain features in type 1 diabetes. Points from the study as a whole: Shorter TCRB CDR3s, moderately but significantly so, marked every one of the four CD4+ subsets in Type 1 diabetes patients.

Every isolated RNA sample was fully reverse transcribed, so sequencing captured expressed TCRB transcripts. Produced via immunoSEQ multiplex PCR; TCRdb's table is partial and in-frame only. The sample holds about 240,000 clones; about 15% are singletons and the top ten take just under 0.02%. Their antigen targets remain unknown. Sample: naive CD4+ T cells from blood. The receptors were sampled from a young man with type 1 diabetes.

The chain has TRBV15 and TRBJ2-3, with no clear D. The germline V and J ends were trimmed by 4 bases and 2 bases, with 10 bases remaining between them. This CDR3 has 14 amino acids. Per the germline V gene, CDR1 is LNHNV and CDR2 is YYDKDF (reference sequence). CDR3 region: CATSNPDTTDTQYF. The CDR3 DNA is TGTGCCACCAGCAACCCAGACACCACAGATACGCAGTATTTT.

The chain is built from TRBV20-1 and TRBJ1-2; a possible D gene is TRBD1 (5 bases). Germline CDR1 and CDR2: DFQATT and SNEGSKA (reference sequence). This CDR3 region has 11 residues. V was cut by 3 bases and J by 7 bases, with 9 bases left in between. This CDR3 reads CSASSGGGYTF. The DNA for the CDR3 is TGCAGTGCTAGCTCCGGGGGTGGCTACACCTTC.

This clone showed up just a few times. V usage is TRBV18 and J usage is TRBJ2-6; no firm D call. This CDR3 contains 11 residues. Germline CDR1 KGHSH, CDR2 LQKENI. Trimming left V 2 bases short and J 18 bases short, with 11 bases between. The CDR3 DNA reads TGTGCCAGCTCACCAACGGGTCTGCCGACTTTC. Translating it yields CASSPTGLPTF. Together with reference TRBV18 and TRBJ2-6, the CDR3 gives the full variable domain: NAGVMQNPRHLVRRRGQEARLRCSPMKGHSHVYWYRQLPEEGLKFMVYLQKENIIDESGMPKERFSAEFPKEGPSILRIQQVVRGDSAAYFCASSPTGLPTFGAGSRLTVL.

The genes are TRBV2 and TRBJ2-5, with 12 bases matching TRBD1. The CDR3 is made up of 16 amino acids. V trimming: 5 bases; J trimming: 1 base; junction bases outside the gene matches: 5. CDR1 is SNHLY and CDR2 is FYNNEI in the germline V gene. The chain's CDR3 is CASSYRDRGPQETQYF. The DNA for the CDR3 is TGTGCCAGCAGTTACCGGGACAGGGGGCCCCAAGAGACCCAGTACTTC.

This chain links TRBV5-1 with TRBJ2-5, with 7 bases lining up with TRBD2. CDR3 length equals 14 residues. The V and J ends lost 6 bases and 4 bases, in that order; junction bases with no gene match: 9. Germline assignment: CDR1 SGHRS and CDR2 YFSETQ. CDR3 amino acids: CASTPQGGRETQYF. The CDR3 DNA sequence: TGCGCCAGCACTCCGCAGGGAGGGAGAGAGACCCAGTACTTC. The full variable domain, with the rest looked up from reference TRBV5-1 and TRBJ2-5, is KAGVTQTPRYLIKTRGQQVTLSCSPISGHRSVSWYQQTPGQGLQFLFEYFSETQRNKGNFPGRFSGRQFSNSRSEMNVSTLELGDSALYLCASTPQGGRETQYFGPGTRLLVL.

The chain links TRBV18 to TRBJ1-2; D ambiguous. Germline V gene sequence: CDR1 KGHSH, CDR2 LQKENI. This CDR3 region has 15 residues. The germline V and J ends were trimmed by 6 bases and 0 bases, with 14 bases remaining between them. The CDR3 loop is CASSAQVAANYGYTF. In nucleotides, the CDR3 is TGTGCCAGCTCGGCCCAGGTCGCAGCTAACTATGGCTACACCTTC.

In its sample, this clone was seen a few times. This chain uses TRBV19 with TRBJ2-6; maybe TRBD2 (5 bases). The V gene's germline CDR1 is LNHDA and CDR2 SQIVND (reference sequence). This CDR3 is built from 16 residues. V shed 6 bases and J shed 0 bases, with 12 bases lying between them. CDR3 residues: CASSPERNSGANVLTF. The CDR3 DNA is TGTGCCAGTAGCCCGGAGCGGAACTCTGGGGCCAACGTCCTGACTTTC.

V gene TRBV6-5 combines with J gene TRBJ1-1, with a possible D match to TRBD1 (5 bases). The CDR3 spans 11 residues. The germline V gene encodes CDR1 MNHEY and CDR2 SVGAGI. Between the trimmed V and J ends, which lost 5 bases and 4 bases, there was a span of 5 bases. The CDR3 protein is CASSRGTEAFF. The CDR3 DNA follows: TGTGCCAGCAGTAGGGGCACTGAAGCTTTCTTT.

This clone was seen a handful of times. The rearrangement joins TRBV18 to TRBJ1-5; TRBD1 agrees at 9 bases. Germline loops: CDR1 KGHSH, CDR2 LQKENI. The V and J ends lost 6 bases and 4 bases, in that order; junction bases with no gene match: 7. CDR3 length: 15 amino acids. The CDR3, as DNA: TGTGCCAGCTCGTCCGGGACAGGGCTTAATCAGCCCCAGCATTTT. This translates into CASSSGTGLNQPQHF.

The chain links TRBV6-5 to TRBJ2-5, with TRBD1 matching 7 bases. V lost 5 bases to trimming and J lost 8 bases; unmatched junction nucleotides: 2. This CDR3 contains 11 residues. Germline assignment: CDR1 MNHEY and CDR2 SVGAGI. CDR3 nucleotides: TGTGCCAGCAGTCGACAGGGAACCCAGTACTTC. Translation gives CASSRQGTQYF.

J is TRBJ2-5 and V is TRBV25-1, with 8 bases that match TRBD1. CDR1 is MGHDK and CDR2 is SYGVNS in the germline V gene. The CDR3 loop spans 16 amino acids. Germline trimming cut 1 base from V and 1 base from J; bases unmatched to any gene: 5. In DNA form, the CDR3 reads TGTGCCAGCAGTGAATTCGGGGACAGGACCCAAGAGACCCAGTACTTC. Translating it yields CASSEFGDRTQETQYF.

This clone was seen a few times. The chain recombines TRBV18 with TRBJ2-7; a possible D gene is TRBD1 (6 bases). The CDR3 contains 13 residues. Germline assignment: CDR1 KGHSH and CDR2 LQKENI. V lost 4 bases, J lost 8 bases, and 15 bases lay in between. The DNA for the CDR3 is TGTGCCAGCTCACTCAATCACAGGGATCAGCAGTACTTC. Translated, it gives CASSLNHRDQQYF.

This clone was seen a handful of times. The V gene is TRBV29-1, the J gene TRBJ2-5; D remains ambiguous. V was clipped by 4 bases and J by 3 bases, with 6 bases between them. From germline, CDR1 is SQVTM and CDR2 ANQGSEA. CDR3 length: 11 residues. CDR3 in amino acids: CSVGSEETQYF. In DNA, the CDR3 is TGCAGCGTTGGTTCTGAAGAGACCCAGTACTTC.

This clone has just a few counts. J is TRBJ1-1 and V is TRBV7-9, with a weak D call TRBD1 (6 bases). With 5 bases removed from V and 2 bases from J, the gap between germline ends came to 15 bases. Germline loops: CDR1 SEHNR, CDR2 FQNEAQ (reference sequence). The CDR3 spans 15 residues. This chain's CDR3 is CASSQDRGGNTEAFF. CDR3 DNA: TGTGCCAGCAGCCAAGATCGAGGGGGAAACACTGAAGCTTTCTTT.

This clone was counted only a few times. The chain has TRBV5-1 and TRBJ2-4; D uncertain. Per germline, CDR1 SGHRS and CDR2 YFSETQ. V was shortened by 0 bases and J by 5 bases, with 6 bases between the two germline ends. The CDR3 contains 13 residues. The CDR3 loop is CASSLGLQNIQYF. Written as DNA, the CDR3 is TGCGCCAGCAGCTTGGGGCTGCAAAACATTCAGTACTTC.

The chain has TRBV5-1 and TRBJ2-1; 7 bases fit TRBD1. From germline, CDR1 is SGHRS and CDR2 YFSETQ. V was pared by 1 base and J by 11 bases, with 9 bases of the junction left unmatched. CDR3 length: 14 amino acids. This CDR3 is CASSLLDRQSQQFF. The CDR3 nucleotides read TGCGCCAGCAGCTTGTTGGACAGGCAATCCCAGCAGTTCTTC.

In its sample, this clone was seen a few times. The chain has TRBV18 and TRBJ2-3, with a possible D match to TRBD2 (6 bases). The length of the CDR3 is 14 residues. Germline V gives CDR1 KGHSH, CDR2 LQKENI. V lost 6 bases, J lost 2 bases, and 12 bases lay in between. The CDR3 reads CASSGGLITDTQYF. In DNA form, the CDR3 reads TGTGCCAGCTCGGGGGGTCTCATCACAGATACGCAGTATTTT.

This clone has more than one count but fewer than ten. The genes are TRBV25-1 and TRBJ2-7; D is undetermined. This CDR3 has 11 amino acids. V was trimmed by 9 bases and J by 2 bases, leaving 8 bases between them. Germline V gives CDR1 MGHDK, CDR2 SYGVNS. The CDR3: CASAAAYEQYF. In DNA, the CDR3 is TGTGCCAGTGCGGCAGCCTACGAGCAGTACTTC.

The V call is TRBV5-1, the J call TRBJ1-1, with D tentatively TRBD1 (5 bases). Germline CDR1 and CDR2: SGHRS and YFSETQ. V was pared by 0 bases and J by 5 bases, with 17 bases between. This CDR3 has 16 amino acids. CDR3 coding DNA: TGCGCCAGCAGCTTGGAGGGGAGCAGGGAGGGGACTGAAGCTTTCTTT. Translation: CASSLEGSREGTEAFF.

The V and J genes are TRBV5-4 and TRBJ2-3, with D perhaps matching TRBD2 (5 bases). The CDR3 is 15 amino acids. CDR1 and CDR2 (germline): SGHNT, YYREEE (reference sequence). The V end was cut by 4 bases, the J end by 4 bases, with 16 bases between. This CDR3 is CASSARERTPDTQYF. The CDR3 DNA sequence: TGTGCCAGCAGCGCGAGGGAGCGGACGCCAGATACGCAGTATTTT. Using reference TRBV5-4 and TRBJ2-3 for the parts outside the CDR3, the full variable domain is ETGVTQSPTHLIKTRGQQVTLRCSSQSGHNTVSWYQQALGQGPQFIFQYYREEENGRGNFPPRFSGLQFPNYSSELNVNALELDDSALYLCASSARERTPDTQYFGPGTRLTVL.

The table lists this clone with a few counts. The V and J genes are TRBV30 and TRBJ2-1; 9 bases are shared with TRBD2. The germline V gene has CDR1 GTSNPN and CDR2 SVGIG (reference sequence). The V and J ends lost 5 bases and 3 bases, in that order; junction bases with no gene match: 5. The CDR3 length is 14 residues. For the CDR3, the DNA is TGTGCCTGGGAGAGACTAGCGGACTACAATGAGCAGTTCTTC. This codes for CAWERLADYNEQFF.

The CDR3 DNA is TGTGCCAGTAGTCTTACTGGGGCAGGGAAGCACACTGAAGCTTTCTTT. This translates into CASSLTGAGKHTEAFF. The rearrangement joins TRBV19 to TRBJ1-1, with a weak D call TRBD1 (5 bases). CDR1 and CDR2 from the germline V gene are LNHDA and SQIVND (reference sequence). The CDR3 loop spans 16 amino acids. Trimming took 5 bases from V and 3 from J, leaving 19 bases between them.

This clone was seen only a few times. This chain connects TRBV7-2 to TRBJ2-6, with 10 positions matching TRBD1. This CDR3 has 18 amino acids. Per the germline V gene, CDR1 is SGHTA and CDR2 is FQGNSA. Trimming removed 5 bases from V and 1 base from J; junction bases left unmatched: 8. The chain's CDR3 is CASSPGQGRSSGANVLTF. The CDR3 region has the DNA TGTGCCAGCAGCCCGGGACAGGGGCGCTCATCTGGGGCCAACGTCCTGACTTTC.

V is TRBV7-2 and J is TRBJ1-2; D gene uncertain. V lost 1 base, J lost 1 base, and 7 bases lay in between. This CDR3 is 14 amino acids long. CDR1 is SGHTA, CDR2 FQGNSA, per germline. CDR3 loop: CASSLDRLNYGYTF. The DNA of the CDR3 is TGTGCCAGCAGCTTAGACCGACTTAACTATGGCTACACCTTC.

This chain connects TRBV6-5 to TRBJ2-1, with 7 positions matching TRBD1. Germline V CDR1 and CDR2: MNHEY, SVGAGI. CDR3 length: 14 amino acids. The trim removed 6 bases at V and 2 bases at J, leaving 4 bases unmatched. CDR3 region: CASREQGTYNEQFF. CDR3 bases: TGTGCCAGCAGAGAACAGGGGACCTACAATGAGCAGTTCTTC.

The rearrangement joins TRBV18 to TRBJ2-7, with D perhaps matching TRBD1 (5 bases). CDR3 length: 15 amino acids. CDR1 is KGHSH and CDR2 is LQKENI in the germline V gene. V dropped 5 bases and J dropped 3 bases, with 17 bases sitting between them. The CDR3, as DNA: TGTGCCAGCTCATTAGCCTCTGGGGCCGACTACGAGCAGTACTTC. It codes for CASSLASGADYEQYF.

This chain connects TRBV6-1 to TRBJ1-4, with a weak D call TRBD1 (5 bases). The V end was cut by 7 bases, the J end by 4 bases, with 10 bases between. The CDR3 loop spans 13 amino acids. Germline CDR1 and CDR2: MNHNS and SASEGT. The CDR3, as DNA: TGTGCCAGCAAGCAGACAGTTAATGAAAAACTGTTTTTT. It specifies CASKQTVNEKLFF.

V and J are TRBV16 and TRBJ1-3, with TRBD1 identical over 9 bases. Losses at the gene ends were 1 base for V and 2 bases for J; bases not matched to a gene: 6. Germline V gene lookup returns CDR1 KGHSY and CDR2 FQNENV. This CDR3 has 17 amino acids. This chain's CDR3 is CASSQFDRTGAGNTIYF. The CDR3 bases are TGTGCCAGCAGCCAATTCGACCGGACAGGGGCTGGAAACACCATATATTTT.

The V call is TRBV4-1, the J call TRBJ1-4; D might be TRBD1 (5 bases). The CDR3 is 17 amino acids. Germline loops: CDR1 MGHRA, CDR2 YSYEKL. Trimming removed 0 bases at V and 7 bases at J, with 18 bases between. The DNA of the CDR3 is TGCGCCAGCAGCCAAGATAGCCCCGGGGGAGCACGTGAAAAACTGTTTTTT. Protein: CASSQDSPGGAREKLFF.

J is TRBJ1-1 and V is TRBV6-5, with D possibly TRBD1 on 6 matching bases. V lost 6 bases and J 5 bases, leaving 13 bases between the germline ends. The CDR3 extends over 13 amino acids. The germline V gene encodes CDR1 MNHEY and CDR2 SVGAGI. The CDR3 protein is CASSRTEMTEAFF. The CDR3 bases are TGTGCCAGCAGCCGGACAGAGATGACTGAAGCTTTCTTT.

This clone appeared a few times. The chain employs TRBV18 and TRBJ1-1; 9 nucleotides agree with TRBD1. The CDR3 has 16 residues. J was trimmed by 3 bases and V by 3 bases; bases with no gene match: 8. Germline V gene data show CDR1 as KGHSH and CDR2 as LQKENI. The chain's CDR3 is CASSPNRGHSHTEAFF. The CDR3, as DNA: TGTGCCAGCTCACCGAACAGGGGGCATTCACACACTGAAGCTTTCTTT.

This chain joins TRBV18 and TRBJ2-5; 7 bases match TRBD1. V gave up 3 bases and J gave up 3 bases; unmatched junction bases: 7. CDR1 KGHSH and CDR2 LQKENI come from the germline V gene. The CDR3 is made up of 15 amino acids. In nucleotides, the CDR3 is TGTGCCAGCTCACCCCCGGGACAGACGGAAGAGACCCAGTACTTC. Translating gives CASSPPGQTEETQYF.